The clone carrying this T cell receptor beta chain showed up many times. Using two-round multiplex PCR, the authors amplified TCR beta CDR3 from genomic DNA. Primers specific to each TRBV and TRBJ gene were used in first-round PCR. In TCRdb, the multiplex PCR reads were re-called with MiXCR into one record per CDR3 protein. The data show around 60,000 distinct CDR3 sequences, with 26% seen just once and roughly 7.5% held by the top ten. This sample is drawn from a study of prognosis after radiotherapy for stage I lung cancer. CDR1 is SGHRS and CDR2 is YFSETQ in the germline V gene. The CDR3 runs 16 residues. V was trimmed by 0 bases and J by 0 bases, leaving 13 bases between them.

Here the sequenced sample was PBMCs, taken before or after stereotactic body radiation therapy (not recorded which). This TCR was recovered from a donor over 45 with non-small cell lung cancer. The chain recombines TRBV5-1 with TRBJ2-7; D is unclear. Here the CDR3 reads CASSLGVSLNSYEQYF. Written as DNA, the CDR3 is TGCGCCAGCAGCTTGGGCGTCAGCTTGAACTCCTACGAGCAGTACTTC. Full variable domain (rest looked up from reference TRBV5-1 and TRBJ2-7): KAGVTQTPRYLIKTRGQQVTLSCSPISGHRSVSWYQQTPGQGLQFLFEYFSETQRNKGNFPGRFSGRQFSNSRSEMNVSTLELGDSALYLCASSLGVSLNSYEQYFGPGTRLTVT.